The 12 T cell receptor beta chains given below trace back to one sample, sequenced in a study of blood T cells in healthy people across ages. A sample-barcoded 5' primer and a J-beta primer mix were used in a second PCR of roughly 6 to 12 cycles. TCRdb fed the 5' RACE reads into MiXCR, producing one record per CDR3 protein. The sample lists about 1.5 million distinct CDR3 sequences, roughly 43% occurring once. The sequenced sample consisted of blood. The receptor set was obtained from a woman aged 18-30 years in good health.

This chain uses TRBV4-2 with TRBJ2-7; D possibly corresponds to TRBD1 (5 bases). CDR3 size: 16 residues. V dropped 0 bases and J dropped 2 bases, with 14 bases sitting between them. Germline CDR1 is LGHNA and CDR2 is YNFKEQ. The CDR3 reads CASSQDSGVQAYEQYF. The CDR3 region has the DNA TGTGCCAGCAGCCAAGATTCCGGAGTACAGGCCTACGAGCAGTACTTC.

The chain combines TRBV20-1 with TRBJ1-2; D is possibly TRBD1 (5 bases). Looked up from germline, CDR1 is DFQATT and CDR2 is SNEGSKA (reference sequence). Trimming left V 6 bases short and J 4 bases short, with 12 bases between. The CDR3 extends over 12 amino acids. CDR3 in amino acids: CSATTESYGYTF. For the CDR3, the DNA is TGCAGTGCGACGACAGAGAGCTATGGCTACACCTTC.

The chain couples TRBV4-1 to TRBJ2-1, with TRBD1 matching 7 bases. The germline CDR1 and CDR2 sequences are MGHRA and YSYEKL. CDR3 length: 15 amino acids. V lost 6 bases to trimming and J lost 6 bases; unmatched junction nucleotides: 11. CDR3 sequence (DNA): TGCGCCAGCAGAACTCGGGGACAGCCTCCCAATGAGCAGTTCTTC. It is translated as CASRTRGQPPNEQFF.

Written as DNA, the CDR3 is TGCGCCAGCAGCTTTGGGGCTCAAGCTTTCTTT. Protein sequence: CASSFGAQAFF. This sequence joins TRBV5-1 and TRBJ1-1; D is possibly TRBD1 (5 bases). The CDR3 has 11 residues. V was clipped by 2 bases and J by 9 bases, with 8 bases between them. Germline loops: CDR1 SGHRS, CDR2 YFSETQ.

This clonotype appeared a few times. This chain joins TRBV20-1 and TRBJ2-3; perhaps TRBD2 as D (5 bases). Trimming shortened V by 6 bases and J by 2 bases, and 15 bases separated the two germline ends. CDR1 is DFQATT, CDR2 SNEGSKA, per germline (reference sequence). The CDR3 loop spans 14 amino acids. This CDR3 is CSALAIHFTDTQYF. As DNA, the CDR3 is TGCAGTGCCCTAGCCATTCATTTCACAGATACGCAGTATTTT.

There are a few counts of this clonotype. The rearrangement links TRBV5-1 to TRBJ2-3; 7 nucleotides line up with TRBD2. With V trimmed by 3 bases and J by 5 bases, 6 bases remained unmatched. The CDR3 is 14 amino acids. In germline, CDR1 is SGHRS, CDR2 YFSETQ. This chain's CDR3 is CASSYGLEEDTQYF. The CDR3, as DNA: TGCGCCAGCAGCTACGGACTAGAGGAAGATACGCAGTATTTT.

This clonotype turned up a few times. This chain's CDR3 is CASSQEYSGAYNEQFF. Here the CDR3 DNA reads TGCGCCAGCAGCCAAGAGTATTCCGGGGCCTACAATGAGCAGTTCTTC. The chain joins TRBV4-3 to TRBJ2-1; maybe TRBD2 (5 bases). V dropped 0 bases and J dropped 2 bases, with 11 bases sitting between them. The CDR3 extends over 16 amino acids. Germline lookup yields CDR1 LGHNA and CDR2 YSLEER.

The rearrangement uses TRBV29-1 and TRBJ2-1; perhaps D is TRBD1 or TRBD2 (6 bases each). From germline, CDR1 is SQVTM and CDR2 ANQGSEA. The CDR3 spans 12 residues. Trimming cost V 4 bases and J 10 bases, with 14 bases left between them. The CDR3 DNA follows: TGCAGCGTTGGCAACGGGGGCTACGAGCAGTTCTTC. This codes for CSVGNGGYEQFF.

There are a few counts of this clonotype. A much larger clonotype is one base distant, so this may be a read error. V is TRBV10-3 and J is TRBJ2-7; D gene ambiguous. Germline CDR1 is ENHRY and CDR2 is SYGVKD. Trimming stripped 0 bases from V and 5 bases from J, with 2 bases between. This CDR3 has 11 amino acids. CDR3 nucleotide sequence: TGTGCCATCAGTGAGTCCCACGAGCAGTACTTC. Amino acids: CAISESHEQYF.

This clonotype was seen ten or more times. The rearrangement joins TRBV4-3 to TRBJ2-4; D might be TRBD1 or TRBD2, each matching 5 bases. V was clipped by 0 bases and J by 9 bases, with 18 bases between them. Per germline, CDR1 LGHNA and CDR2 YSLEER. CDR3 length: 16 amino acids. In DNA form, the CDR3 reads TGCGCCAGCAGCCAAGATGTGTTGAGGGGTGGCGGCATTCAGTACTTC. Translated: CASSQDVLRGGGIQYF.

This clonotype was seen many times. This sequence joins TRBV6-1 and TRBJ1-1, with D uncertain. The CDR3 runs to 12 residues. Germline CDR1 MNHNS, CDR2 SASEGT. Trimming removed 6 bases at V and 6 bases at J, with 11 bases between. Here the CDR3 reads CASSQFGPEAFF. Written as DNA, the CDR3 is TGTGCCAGCAGCCAGTTCGGGCCTGAAGCTTTCTTT.

The chain combines TRBV15 with TRBJ2-1; D possibly corresponds to TRBD2 (6 bases). The CDR3 has 13 residues. Germline V gene sequence: CDR1 LNHNV, CDR2 YYDKDF (reference sequence). V dropped 5 bases and J dropped 4 bases, with 9 bases sitting between them. The CDR3 coding sequence is TGTGCCACCAGCTGGGACTCTTACAATGAGCAGTTCTTC. It encodes CATSWDSYNEQFF.